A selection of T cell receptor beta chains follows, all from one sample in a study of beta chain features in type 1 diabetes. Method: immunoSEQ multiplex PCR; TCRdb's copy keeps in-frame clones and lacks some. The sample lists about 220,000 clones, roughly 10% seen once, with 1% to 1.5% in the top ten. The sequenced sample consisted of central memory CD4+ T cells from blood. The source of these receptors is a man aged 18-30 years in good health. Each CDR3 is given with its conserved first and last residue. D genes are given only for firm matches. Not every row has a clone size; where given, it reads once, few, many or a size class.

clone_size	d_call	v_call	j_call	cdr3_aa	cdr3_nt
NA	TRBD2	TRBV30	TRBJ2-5	CAWSQLAGEETQYF	TGTGCCTGGAGCCAACTAGCGGGAGAAGAGACCCAGTACTTC
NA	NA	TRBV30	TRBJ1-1	CAWSAPWATEAFF	TGTGCCTGGAGTGCACCCTGGGCCACTGAAGCTTTCTTT
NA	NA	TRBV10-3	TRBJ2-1	CATKGLDYNEQFF	TGTGCCACCAAGGGCCTAGATTACAATGAGCAGTTCTTC
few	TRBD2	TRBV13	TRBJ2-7	CASSLGGTSGSYEQYF	TGTGCCAGCAGCTTAGGCGGGACTAGCGGATCCTACGAGCAGTACTTC
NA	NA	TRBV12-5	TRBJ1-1	CASGVQMNTEAFF	TGTGCTAGTGGTGTTCAGATGAACACTGAAGCTTTCTTT
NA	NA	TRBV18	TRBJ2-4	CASSPDRSSIQYF	TGTGCCAGCTCACCAGACAGGTCCTCCATTCAGTACTTC
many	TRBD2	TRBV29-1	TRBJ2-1	CSVVQGAGGVREQFF	TGCAGCGTTGTCCAGGGAGCGGGAGGGGTTAGGGAGCAGTTCTTC
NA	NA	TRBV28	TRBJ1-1	CASSTGSGIRTEAFF	TGTGCCAGCAGTACGGGCTCTGGGATCAGGACTGAAGCTTTCTTT
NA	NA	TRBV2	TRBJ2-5	CASSEYGTTQETQYF	TGTGCCAGCAGTGAATATGGGACAACACAAGAGACCCAGTACTTC
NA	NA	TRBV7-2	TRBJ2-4	CASSLAGGSKNIQYF	TGTGCCAGCAGCTTAGCGGGAGGATCCAAAAACATTCAGTACTTC
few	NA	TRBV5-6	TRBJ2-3	CASSLAPGLPRVQYF	TGTGCCAGCAGCTTGGCCCCGGGACTCCCCAGGGTGCAGTATTTT
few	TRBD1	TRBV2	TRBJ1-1	CASRLQGENTEAFF	TGTGCCAGCAGATTACAGGGGGAGAACACTGAAGCTTTCTTT
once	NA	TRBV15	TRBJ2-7	CATSSYRAYEQYF	TGTGCCACCAGCAGTTACAGGGCCTACGAGCAGTACTTC
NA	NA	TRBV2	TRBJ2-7	CASSELGSGNYEQYF	TGTGCCAGCAGTGAACTGGGGTCAGGGAACTACGAGCAGTACTTC
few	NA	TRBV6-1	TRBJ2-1	CASSPGLYNEQFF	TGTGCCAGCAGTCCAGGACTCTACAATGAGCAGTTCTTC
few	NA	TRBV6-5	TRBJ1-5	CASRKGGNDQPQHF	TGTGCCAGCAGGAAAGGGGGAAACGATCAGCCCCAGCATTTT
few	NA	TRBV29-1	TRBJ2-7	CSVRTGSGRYEQYF	TGCAGCGTCCGCACGGGCTCTGGGAGGTACGAGCAGTACTTC
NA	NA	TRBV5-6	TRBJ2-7	CASSLAGSGISYEQYF	TGTGCCAGCAGCTTGGCCGGATCAGGGATATCCTACGAGCAGTACTTC
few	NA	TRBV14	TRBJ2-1	CASSQSVVEQFF	TGTGCCAGCAGCCAAAGCGTGGTTGAGCAGTTCTTC
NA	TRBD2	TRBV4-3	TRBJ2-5	CASSRGTSGSETQYF	TGCGCCAGCAGCCGCGGGACTAGCGGGAGCGAGACCCAGTACTTC
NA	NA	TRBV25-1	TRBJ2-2	CASSEYGAGYGTGELFF	TGTGCCAGCAGTGAATATGGGGCAGGGTATGGCACCGGGGAGCTGTTTTTT
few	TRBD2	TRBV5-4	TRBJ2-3	CASSSDSGRDADTQYF	TGTGCCAGCAGCTCGGATAGCGGGAGGGACGCAGATACGCAGTATTTT
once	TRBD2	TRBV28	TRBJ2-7	CASSLWVRGTSDSYEQYF	TGTGCCAGCAGTTTATGGGTTCGGGGGACTAGCGACTCCTACGAGCAGTACTTC
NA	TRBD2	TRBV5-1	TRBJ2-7	CASSLGTSGEYEQYF	TGCGCCAGCAGCTTGGGGACTAGCGGAGAGTACGAGCAGTACTTC
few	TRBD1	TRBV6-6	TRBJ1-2	CASSYSRGLHGYTF	TGTGCCAGCAGTTACTCTAGGGGGCTTCATGGCTACACCTTC
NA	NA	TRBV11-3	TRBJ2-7	CASSLDGVHEQYF	TGTGCCAGCAGCTTAGATGGGGTCCACGAGCAGTACTTC
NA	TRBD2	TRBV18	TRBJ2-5	CASSPRTSGEQETQYF	TGTGCCAGCTCACCTCGGACTAGCGGGGAGCAAGAGACCCAGTACTTC
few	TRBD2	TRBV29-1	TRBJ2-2	CSVALAGGRGTGELFF	TGCAGCGTTGCCTTAGCGGGAGGACGAGGGACCGGGGAGCTGTTTTTT
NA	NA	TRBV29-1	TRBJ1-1	CSVEDRGRRNTEAFF	TGCAGCGTTGAAGATCGGGGGCGCCGGAACACTGAAGCTTTCTTT
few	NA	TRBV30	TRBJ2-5	CAWSVQTSGGTQYF	TGTGCCTGGAGTGTACAGACTTCCGGAGGGACCCAGTACTTC
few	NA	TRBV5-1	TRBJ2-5	CASSLEGRSWETQYF	TGCGCCAGCAGCTTGGAGGGGCGCTCCTGGGAGACCCAGTACTTC
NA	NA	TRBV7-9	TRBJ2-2	CASNRPAGGELFF	TGTGCCAGCAACCGACCTGCCGGCGGGGAGCTGTTTTTT
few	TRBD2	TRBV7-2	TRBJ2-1	CASSLTSGSGNEQFF	TGTGCCAGCAGCTTAACGAGCGGGAGTGGGAATGAGCAGTTCTTC
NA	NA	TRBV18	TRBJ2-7	CASSPPGWMYEQYF	TGTGCCAGCTCACCACCGGGTTGGATGTACGAGCAGTACTTC
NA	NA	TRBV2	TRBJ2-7	CASSVEGWSYEQYF	TGTGCCAGCAGTGTCGAAGGGTGGTCCTACGAGCAGTACTTC
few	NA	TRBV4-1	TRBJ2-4	CASSQDRGSAKNIQYF	TGCGCCAGCAGCCAAGACAGGGGATCTGCCAAAAACATTCAGTACTTC
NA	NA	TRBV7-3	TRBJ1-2	CASSQGLYGYTF	TGTGCCAGCAGCCAGGGGCTCTATGGCTACACCTTC
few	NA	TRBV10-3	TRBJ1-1	CAISELNTEAFF	TGTGCCATCAGTGAACTGAACACTGAAGCTTTCTTT
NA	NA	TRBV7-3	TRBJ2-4	CASSLGGQTNIQYF	TGTGCCAGCAGCTTGGGGGGACAAACGAACATTCAGTACTTC
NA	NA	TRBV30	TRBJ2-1	CAWSVSLWDEQFF	NA
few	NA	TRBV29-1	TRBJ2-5	CSVEGTPTQYF	TGCAGCGTTGAAGGGACCCCAACCCAGTACTTC
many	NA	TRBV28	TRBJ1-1	CASTLNTEAFF	TGTGCCAGCACCCTGAACACTGAAGCTTTCTTT
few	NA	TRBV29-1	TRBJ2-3	CSVDGRDSDTQYF	TGCAGCGTCGACGGCAGGGACTCGGATACGCAGTATTTT
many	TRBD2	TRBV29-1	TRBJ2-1	CSVEDLTPAGEWEQFF	TGCAGCGTTGAAGATCTTACGCCAGCGGGAGAATGGGAGCAGTTCTTC
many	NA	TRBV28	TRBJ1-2	CASSLEGLYGYTF	TGTGCCAGCAGTTTGGAGGGTCTGTATGGCTACACCTTC
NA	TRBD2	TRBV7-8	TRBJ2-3	CASSQLAGRWTDTQYF	TGTGCCAGCAGCCAACTAGCGGGTCGGTGGACAGATACGCAGTATTTT
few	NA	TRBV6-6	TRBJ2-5	CASRGSARQETQYF	TGTGCCAGCCGGGGAAGCGCGAGGCAAGAGACCCAGTACTTC
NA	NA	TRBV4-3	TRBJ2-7	CASSQRGLLSYEQYF	TGCGCCAGCAGCCAGCGGGGACTCCTCTCCTACGAGCAGTACTTC
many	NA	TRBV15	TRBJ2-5	CATSRERLTQYF	TGTGCCACCAGCAGAGAGCGTTTAACCCAGTACTTC